The present T cell receptor (beta chain) was sequenced within a study of beta chain features in type 1 diabetes. The sample holds many counts of this clone. CDR1 and CDR2 (germline): SGHTA, FQGNSA. The V end was cut by 6 bases, the J end by 1 base, with 8 bases between. This CDR3 region has 13 residues. Reverse transcription of all isolated RNA meant that expressed TCRB transcripts were sequenced. Method: immunoSEQ multiplex PCR; TCRdb's copy keeps in-frame clones and lacks some. This sample has about 220,000 clones, with approximately 10% found just once. This receptor was taken from a man younger than 30 in good health. Sequences were obtained from central memory CD4+ T cells from blood. The J gene is TRBJ2-3, the V gene TRBV7-2; D call uncertain. Here the CDR3 DNA reads TGTGCCAGCAGTACCCATGGCACAGATACGCAGTATTTT. Protein sequence: CASSTHGTDTQYF.